The clone carrying this T cell receptor beta chain was recorded at least ten times. TCRdb called the 5' RACE reads again in MiXCR, with one record for every CDR3 protein. Among about 29,000 distinct CDR3 sequences listed, about 12% were seen once. The CDR3 covers 14 residues. With 1 base removed from V and 6 bases from J, the gap between germline ends came to 13 bases. This sample is drawn from a study of T-cell memory formation after mild COVID-19. The material sequenced was PBMCs or a T cell subset sorted from them (not recorded which). The chain carries TRBV12-3 or TRBV12-4 and TRBJ2-7; D is uncertain. This receptor was taken from an adult woman who had mild COVID-19 (a few samples of this study predate the infection). Cell type and time point are not known. This CDR3 reads CASSLGQHRSEQYF. CDR3 bases: TGTGCCAGCAGTTTAGGTCAGCACCGGTCCGAGCAGTACTTC.